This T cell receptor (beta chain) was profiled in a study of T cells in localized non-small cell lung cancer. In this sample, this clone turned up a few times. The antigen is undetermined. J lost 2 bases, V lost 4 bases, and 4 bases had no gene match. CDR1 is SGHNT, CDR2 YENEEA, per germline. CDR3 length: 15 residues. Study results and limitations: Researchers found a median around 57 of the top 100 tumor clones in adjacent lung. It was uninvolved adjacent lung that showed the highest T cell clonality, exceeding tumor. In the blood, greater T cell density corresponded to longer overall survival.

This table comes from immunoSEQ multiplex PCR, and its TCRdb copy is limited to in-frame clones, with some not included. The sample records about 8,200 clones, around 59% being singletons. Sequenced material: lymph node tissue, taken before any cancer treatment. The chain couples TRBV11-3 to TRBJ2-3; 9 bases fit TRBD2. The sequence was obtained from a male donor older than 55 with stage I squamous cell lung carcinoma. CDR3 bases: TGTGCCAGCAGCTCACTAGCGGGCCCCACAGATACGCAGTATTTT. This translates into CASSSLAGPTDTQYF. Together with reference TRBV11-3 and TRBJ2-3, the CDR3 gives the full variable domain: EAGVVQSPRYKIIEKKQPVAFWCNPISGHNTLYWYLQNLGQGPELLIRYENEEAVDDSQLPKDRFSAERLKGVDSTLKIQPAELGDSAVYLCASSSLAGPTDTQYFGPGTRLTVL.